Each of the 10 T cell receptor beta chains below was sequenced from the same sample in a study of blood T cell repertoires in COVID-19 (dated by TCRdb to about 2020). The library was obtained by the immunoSEQ multiplex PCR assay. This is the immuneACCESS table as TCRdb keeps it, with only in-frame sequences that have V and J called. A part of the clones is gone; compared with another copy, unresolved V genes explain less than half, and the rest is unexplained. In this sample the table shows 40,000 to 50,000 clones, over 70% of which occur a single time. The ten most abundant clones make up less than 2.5% of the sample. Specimen: peripheral blood. The receptors were sampled from a woman older than 75 with COVID-19, enrolled during active disease.

The V and J genes are TRBV3-1 (or the pseudogene TRBV3-2) and TRBJ1-2, with a weak D call TRBD1 (5 bases). Germline lookup yields CDR1 LGHDT and CDR2 YNNKEL (reference sequence). CDR3 length equals 13 residues. The V end lost 8 bases, the J end lost 4 bases, and 14 bases lay between the germline ends. The CDR3 region has the DNA TGTGCCAGCCGTCAGGGAATTGGCTATGGCTACACCTTC. It encodes CASRQGIGYGYTF.

This clone has a single count. The chain joins TRBV7-8 to TRBJ2-7; perhaps TRBD2 as D (7 bases). Trimming left V 0 bases short and J 6 bases short, with 15 bases between. Germline V gene lookup returns CDR1 SGHVS and CDR2 FQNEAQ. The CDR3 is 15 residues long. Written as DNA, the CDR3 is TGTGCCAGCAGCTTAGCAGGGGGGGCGGGCCTCGAGCAGTACTTC. Protein sequence: CASSLAGGAGLEQYF.

The chain carries TRBV5-8 and TRBJ2-4; a weak D match, TRBD1 (7 bases). V was clipped by 1 base and J by 11 bases, with 19 bases between them. Germline CDR1 is SGHTS and CDR2 is YDEGEE. The CDR3 covers 15 residues. The CDR3 spells CASSLNRGGRTLQYF. The CDR3 coding sequence is TGTGCCAGCAGCTTGAACAGGGGAGGTCGTACCCTTCAGTACTTC.

This clone was counted once. Here the CDR3 reads CASSLGDRGDYGYTF. Here the CDR3 DNA reads TGTGCCAGCAGCTTAGGGGACAGGGGCGACTATGGCTACACCTTC. This chain connects TRBV7-9 to TRBJ1-2; TRBD1 agrees at 10 bases. The CDR3 length is 15 residues. J was trimmed by 3 bases and V by 1 base; bases with no gene match: 2. Germline lookup yields CDR1 SEHNR and CDR2 FQNEAQ (reference sequence).

This clone was seen once. The rearrangement uses TRBV27 and TRBJ1-1; D not certain. This CDR3 region has 13 residues. Trimming shortened V by 2 bases and J by 6 bases, and 10 bases separated the two germline ends. Germline values: CDR1 MNHEY, CDR2 SMNVEV (reference sequence). The CDR3 DNA is TGTGCCAGCAGTTTACAGACGAGGGCTGAAGCTTTCTTT. This translates into CASSLQTRAEAFF.

V is TRBV15 and J is TRBJ1-1, with TRBD1 as a possible D gene (6 bases). Trimming pared 5 bases from V and 4 bases from J, leaving 14 bases between. The germline V gene has CDR1 LNHNV and CDR2 YYDKDF (reference sequence). CDR3 length equals 14 residues. The CDR3 region has the DNA TGTGCCACCAGCCGCGGGGAGGGGGGCACTGAAGCTTTCTTT. It encodes CATSRGEGGTEAFF. Full variable domain (rest looked up from reference TRBV15 and TRBJ1-1): DAMVIQNPRYQVTQFGKPVTLSCSQTLNHNVMYWYQQKSSQAPKLLFHYYDKDFNNEADTPDNFQSRRPNTSFCFLDIRSPGLGDTAMYLCATSRGEGGTEAFFGQGTRLTVV.

This chain uses TRBV7-9 with TRBJ1-4; 8 bases fit TRBD1. The CDR3 has 16 amino acids. Germline assignment: CDR1 SEHNR and CDR2 FQNEAQ (reference sequence). The V and J ends lost 7 bases and 0 bases, in that order; junction bases with no gene match: 7. The CDR3 coding sequence is TGTGCCAGCACCTCTGACAGGGGAGCAACTAATGAAAAACTGTTTTTT. Amino acid sequence: CASTSDRGATNEKLFF.

V usage is TRBV20-1 and J usage is TRBJ2-3, with a tentative D call TRBD2 (5 bases). CDR3 length equals 11 residues. Germline V lookup: CDR1 DFQATT, CDR2 SNEGSKA (reference sequence). V dropped 5 bases and J dropped 10 bases, with 13 bases sitting between them. CDR3 sequence reads: CSAATSSAQYF. CDR3 sequence (DNA): TGCAGTGCTGCAACTAGTTCTGCGCAGTATTTT.

The J gene is TRBJ1-1, the V gene TRBV29-1; D might be TRBD1 (6 bases). V lost 7 bases to trimming and J lost 1 base, with 16 bases between them. Germline V gene sequence: CDR1 SQVTM, CDR2 ANQGSEA. The CDR3 is made up of 14 amino acids. CDR3 nucleotides: TGCAGCGGAGGGATGGGGGGGCGGAACACTGAAGCTTTCTTT. This encodes CSGGMGGRNTEAFF.

The chain links TRBV19 to TRBJ1-2; TRBD1 might be the D (5 bases). The CDR3 consists of 13 residues. V was pared by 3 bases and J by 4 bases, with 9 bases between. Germline loops: CDR1 LNHDA, CDR2 SQIVND (reference sequence). The chain's CDR3 is CASSIQGGYGYTF. The CDR3 nucleotides are TGTGCCAGTAGTATTCAGGGCGGCTATGGCTACACCTTC.